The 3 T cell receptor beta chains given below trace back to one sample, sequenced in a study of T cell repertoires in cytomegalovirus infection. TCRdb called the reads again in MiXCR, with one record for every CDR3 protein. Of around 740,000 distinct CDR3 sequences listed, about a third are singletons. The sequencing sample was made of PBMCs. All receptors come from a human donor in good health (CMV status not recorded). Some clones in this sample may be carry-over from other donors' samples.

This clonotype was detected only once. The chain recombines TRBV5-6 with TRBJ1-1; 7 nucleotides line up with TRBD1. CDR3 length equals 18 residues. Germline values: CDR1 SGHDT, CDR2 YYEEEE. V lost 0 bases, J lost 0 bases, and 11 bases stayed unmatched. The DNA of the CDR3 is TGTGCCAGCAGCTTGGGAGGGCCGGGACAGATTATGAACACTGAAGCTTTCTTT. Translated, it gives CASSLGGPGQIMNTEAFF.

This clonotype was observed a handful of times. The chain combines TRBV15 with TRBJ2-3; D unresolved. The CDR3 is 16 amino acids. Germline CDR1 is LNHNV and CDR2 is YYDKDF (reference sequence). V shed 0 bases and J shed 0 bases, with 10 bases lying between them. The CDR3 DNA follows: TGTGCCACCAGCAGAGATTCGGAAACTAGCACAGATACGCAGTATTTT. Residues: CATSRDSETSTDTQYF.

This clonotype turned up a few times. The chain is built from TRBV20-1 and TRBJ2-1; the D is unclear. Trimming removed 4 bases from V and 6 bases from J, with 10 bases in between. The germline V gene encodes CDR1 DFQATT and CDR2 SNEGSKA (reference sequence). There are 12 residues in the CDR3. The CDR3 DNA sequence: TGCAGTGCTATACTGGTAGCCAATGAGCAGTTCTTC. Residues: CSAILVANEQFF.